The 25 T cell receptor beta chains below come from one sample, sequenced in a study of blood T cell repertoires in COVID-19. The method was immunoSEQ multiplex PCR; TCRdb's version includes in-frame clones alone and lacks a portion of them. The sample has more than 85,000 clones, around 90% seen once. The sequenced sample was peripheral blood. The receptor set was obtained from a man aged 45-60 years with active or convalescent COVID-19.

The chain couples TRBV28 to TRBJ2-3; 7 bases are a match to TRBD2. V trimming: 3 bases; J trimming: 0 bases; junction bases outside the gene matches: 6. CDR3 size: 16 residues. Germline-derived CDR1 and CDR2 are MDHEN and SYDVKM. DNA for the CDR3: TGTGCCAGCAGTTTGCTCCCAGCGGGGAGCACAGATACGCAGTATTTT. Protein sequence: CASSLLPAGSTDTQYF.

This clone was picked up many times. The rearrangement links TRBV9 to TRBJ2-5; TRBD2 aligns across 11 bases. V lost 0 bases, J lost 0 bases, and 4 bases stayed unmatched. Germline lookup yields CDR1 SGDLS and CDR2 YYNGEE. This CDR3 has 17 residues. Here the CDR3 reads CASSVEGLAAYQETQYF. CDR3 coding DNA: TGTGCCAGCAGCGTAGAGGGACTAGCGGCGTACCAAGAGACCCAGTACTTC.

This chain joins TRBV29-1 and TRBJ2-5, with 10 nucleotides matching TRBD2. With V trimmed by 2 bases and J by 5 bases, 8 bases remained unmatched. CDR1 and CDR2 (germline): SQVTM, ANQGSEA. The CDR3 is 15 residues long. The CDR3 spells CSVEKALAGDETQYF. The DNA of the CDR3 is TGCAGCGTTGAAAAAGCGCTAGCGGGGGATGAGACCCAGTACTTC. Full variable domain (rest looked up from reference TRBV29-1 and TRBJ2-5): SAVISQKPSRDICQRGTSLTIQCQVDSQVTMMFWYRQQPGQSLTLIATANQGSEATYESGFVIDKFPISRPNLTFSTLTVSNMSPEDSSIYLCSVEKALAGDETQYFGPGTRLLVL.

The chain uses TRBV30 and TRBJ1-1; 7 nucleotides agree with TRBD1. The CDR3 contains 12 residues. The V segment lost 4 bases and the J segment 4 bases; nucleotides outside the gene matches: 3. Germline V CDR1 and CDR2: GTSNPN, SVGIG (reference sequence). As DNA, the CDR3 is TGTGCCTGGAACAGGGGCTTCACTGAAGCTTTCTTT. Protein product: CAWNRGFTEAFF.

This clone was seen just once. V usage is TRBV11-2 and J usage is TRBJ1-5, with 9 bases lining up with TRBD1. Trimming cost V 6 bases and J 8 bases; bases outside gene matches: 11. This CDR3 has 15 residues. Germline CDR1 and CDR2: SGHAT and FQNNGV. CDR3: CASSIGTGNKEPQHF. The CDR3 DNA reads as TGTGCCAGCAGTATTGGGACAGGGAATAAGGAGCCCCAGCATTTT. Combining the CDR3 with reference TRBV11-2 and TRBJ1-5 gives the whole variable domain EAGVAQSPRYKIIEKRQSVAFWCNPISGHATLYWYQQILGQGPKLLIQFQNNGVVDDSQLPKDRFSAERLKGVDSTLKIQPAKLEDSAVYLCASSIGTGNKEPQHFGDGTRLSIL.

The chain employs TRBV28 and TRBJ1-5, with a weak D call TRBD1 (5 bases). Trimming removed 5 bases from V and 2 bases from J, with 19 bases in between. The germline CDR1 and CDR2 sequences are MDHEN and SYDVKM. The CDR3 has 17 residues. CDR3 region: CASSAPLTARGNQPQHF. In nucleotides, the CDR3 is TGTGCCAGCAGTGCCCCTCTGACAGCCCGGGGCAATCAGCCCCAGCATTTT.

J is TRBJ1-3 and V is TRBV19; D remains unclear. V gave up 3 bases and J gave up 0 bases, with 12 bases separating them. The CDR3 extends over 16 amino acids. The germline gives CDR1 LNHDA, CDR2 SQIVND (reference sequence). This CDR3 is CASSMRGLSSGNTIYF. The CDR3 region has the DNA TGTGCCAGTAGTATGCGGGGTCTAAGCTCTGGAAACACCATATATTTT.

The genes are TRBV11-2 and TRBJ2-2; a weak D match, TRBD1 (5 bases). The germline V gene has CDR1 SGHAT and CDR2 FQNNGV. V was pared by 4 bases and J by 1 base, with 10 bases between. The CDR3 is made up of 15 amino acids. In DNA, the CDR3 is TGTGCCAGCAGCTCCAGGGATCTGAACACCGGGGAGCTGTTTTTT. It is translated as CASSSRDLNTGELFF.

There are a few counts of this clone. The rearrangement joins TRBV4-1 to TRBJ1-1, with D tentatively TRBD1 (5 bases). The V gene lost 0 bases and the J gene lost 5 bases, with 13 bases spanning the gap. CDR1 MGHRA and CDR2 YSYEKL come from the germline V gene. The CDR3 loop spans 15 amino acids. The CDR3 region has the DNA TGCGCCAGCAGCCAAGATAAGGCAGGGAAGACTGAAGCTTTCTTT. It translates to CASSQDKAGKTEAFF.

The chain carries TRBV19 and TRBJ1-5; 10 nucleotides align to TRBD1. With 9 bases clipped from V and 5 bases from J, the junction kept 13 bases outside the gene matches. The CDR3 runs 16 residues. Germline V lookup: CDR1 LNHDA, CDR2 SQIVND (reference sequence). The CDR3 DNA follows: TGTGCCAGCGGGGGGGACAGGGGCCTCGGTGATCAGCCCCAGCATTTT. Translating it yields CASGGDRGLGDQPQHF.

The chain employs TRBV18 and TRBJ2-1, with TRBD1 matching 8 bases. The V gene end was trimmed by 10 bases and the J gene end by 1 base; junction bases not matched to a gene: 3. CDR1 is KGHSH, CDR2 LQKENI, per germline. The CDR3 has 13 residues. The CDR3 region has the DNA TGTGCCACCCAGGGGGCGTCCTACAATGAGCAGTTCTTC. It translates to CATQGASYNEQFF.

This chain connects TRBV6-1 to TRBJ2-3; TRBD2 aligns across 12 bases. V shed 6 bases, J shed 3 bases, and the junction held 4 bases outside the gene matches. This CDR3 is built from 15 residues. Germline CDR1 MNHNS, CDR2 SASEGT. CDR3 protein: CASRLLAGGTDTQYF. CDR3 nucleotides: TGTGCCAGCAGACTCCTAGCGGGGGGGACAGATACGCAGTATTTT.

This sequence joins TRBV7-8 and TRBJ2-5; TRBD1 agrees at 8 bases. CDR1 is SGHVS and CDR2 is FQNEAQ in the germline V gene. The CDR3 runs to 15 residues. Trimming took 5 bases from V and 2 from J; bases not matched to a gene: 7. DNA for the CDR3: TGTGCCAGCAGCAGGGACAGGTGGCATCAAGAGACCCAGTACTTC. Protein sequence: CASSRDRWHQETQYF.

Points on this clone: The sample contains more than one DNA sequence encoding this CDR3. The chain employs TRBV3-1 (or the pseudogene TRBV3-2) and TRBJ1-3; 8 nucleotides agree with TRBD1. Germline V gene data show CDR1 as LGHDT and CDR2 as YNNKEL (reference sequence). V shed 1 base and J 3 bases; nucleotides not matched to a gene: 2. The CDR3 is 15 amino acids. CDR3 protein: CASSQAGGSGNTIYF. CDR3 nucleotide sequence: TGTGCCAGCAGCCAAGCAGGGGGCAGTGGAAACACCATATATTTT.

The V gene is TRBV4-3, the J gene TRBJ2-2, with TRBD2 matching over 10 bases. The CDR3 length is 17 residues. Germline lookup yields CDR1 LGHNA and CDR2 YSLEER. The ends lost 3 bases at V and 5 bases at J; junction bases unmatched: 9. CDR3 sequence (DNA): TGCGCCAGCAGCCACGCTCGAACTAGCGGGGAGACCGGGGAGCTGTTTTTT. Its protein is CASSHARTSGETGELFF.

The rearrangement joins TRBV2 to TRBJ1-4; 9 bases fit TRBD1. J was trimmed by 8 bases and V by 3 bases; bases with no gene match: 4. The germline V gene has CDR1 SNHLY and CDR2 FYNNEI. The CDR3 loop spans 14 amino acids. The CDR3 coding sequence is TGTGCCAGCAGTGATCGGACAGGGGACGAAAAACTGTTTTTT. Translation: CASSDRTGDEKLFF.

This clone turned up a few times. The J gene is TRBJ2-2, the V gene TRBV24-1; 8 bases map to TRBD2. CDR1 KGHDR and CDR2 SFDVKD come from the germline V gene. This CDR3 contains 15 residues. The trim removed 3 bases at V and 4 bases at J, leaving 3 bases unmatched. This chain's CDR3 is CATSDQGLVTGELFF. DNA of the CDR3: TGTGCCACCAGTGATCAGGGACTAGTCACCGGGGAGCTGTTTTTT.

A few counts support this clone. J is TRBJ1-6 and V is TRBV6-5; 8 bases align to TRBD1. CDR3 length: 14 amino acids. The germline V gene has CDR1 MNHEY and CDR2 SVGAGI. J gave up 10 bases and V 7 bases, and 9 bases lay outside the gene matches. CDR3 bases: TGTGCCAGCACCGCCCGGACAGGGCTCTCACCCCTCCACTTT. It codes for CASTARTGLSPLHF.

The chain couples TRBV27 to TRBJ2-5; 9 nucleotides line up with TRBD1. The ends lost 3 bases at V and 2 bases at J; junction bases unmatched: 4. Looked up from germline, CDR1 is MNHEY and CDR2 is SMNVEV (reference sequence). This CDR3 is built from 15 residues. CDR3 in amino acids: CASSLRTGEQETQYF. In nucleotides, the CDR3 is TGTGCCAGCAGTTTGAGGACAGGGGAACAAGAGACCCAGTACTTC.

The CDR3 DNA follows: TGCAGCGTTGTAGCGGGGGGGCCCTACAATGAGCAGTTCTTC. Translation gives CSVVAGGPYNEQFF. V and J are TRBV29-1 and TRBJ2-1, with 11 bases aligning to TRBD2. CDR1 and CDR2 from the germline V gene are SQVTM and ANQGSEA. V shed 4 bases, J shed 2 bases, and the junction held 1 base outside the gene matches. This CDR3 contains 14 residues.

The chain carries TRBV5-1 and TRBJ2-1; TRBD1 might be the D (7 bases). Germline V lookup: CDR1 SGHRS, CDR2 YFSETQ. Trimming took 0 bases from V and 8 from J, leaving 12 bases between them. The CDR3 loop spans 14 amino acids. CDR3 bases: TGCGCCAGCAGCTTGGCCAGGGGGGCGGATGAGCAGTTCTTC. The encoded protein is CASSLARGADEQFF.

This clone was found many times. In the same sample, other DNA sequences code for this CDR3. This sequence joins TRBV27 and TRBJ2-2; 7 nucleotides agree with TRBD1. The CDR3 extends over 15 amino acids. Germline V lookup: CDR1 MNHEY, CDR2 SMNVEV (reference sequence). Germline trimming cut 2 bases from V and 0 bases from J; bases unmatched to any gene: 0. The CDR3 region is CASSLGTANTGELFF. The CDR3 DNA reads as TGTGCCAGCAGTTTAGGGACAGCGAACACCGGGGAGCTGTTTTTT.

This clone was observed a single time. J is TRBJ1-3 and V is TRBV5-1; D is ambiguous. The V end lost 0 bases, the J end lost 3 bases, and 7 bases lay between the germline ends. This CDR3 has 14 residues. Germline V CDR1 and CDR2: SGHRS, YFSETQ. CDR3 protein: CASSLAGYGNTIYF. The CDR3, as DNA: TGCGCCAGCAGCTTGGCAGGCTATGGAAACACCATATATTTT.

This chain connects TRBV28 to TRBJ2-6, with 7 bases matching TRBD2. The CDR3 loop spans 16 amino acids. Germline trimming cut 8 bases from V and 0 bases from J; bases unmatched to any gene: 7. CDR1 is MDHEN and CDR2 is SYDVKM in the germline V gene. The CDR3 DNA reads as TGTGCCAGCCGGACGGGGGGAATCTCTGGGGCCAACGTCCTGACTTTC. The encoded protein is CASRTGGISGANVLTF.

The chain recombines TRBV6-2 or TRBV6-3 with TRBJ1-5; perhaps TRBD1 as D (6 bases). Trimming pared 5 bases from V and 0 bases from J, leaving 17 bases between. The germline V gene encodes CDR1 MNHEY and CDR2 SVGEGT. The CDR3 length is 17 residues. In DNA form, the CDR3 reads TGTGCCAGCAGTGCGATGGTGGACAGCTATAGCAATCAGCCCCAGCATTTT. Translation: CASSAMVDSYSNQPQHF.